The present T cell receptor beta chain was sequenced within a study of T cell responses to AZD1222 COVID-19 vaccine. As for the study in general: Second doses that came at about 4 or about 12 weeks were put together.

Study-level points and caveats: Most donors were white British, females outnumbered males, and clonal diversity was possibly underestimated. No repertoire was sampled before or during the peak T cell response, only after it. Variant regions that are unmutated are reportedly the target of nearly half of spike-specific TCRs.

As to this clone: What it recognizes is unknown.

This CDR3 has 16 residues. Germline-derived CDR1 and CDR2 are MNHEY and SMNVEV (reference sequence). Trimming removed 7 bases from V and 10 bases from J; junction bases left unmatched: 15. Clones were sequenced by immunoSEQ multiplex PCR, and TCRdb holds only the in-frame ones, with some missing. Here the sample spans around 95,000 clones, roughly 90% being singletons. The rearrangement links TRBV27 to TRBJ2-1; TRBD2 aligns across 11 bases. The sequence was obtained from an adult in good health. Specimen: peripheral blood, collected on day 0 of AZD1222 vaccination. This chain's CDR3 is CASIRLASGGLREQFF. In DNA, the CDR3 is TGTGCCAGCATAAGGTTAGCTAGCGGGGGGCTTAGGGAGCAGTTCTTC.